Below, 10 T cell receptor beta chains from the same sample are listed, as sequenced in a study of OX40 agonist ivuxolimab in advanced cancers. Using immunoSEQ multiplex PCR, the repertoire was profiled, and TCRdb retains in-frame clones only, with some absent. The sample lists roughly 60,000 clones, roughly 89% seen once, with over 0.65% in the top ten. Sample: CD4+ or CD8+ T cells sorted from blood, taken in a trial of the OX40 agonist ivuxolimab. The receptors here all came from an adult with an advanced solid tumor such as melanoma, head and neck, liver or kidney cancer.

The chain couples TRBV28 to TRBJ2-1; no reliable D call. V was clipped by 1 base and J by 10 bases, with 14 bases between them. The CDR3 contains 14 residues. Germline loops: CDR1 MDHEN, CDR2 SYDVKM. DNA of the CDR3: TGTGCCAGCAGTTTATCCCGGGCAGTCGGGGAGCAGTTCTTC. Translated: CASSLSRAVGEQFF.

CDR3 nucleotides: TGTGCCAGCAGCTTAGGACAGAACACTGAAGCTTTCTTT. The encoded protein is CASSLGQNTEAFF. The genes are TRBV7-7 and TRBJ1-1; D is unclear. V gave up 1 base and J gave up 1 base, with 4 bases separating them. The CDR3 consists of 13 residues. Germline V gene data show CDR1 as SSHAT and CDR2 as FNYEAQ (reference sequence).

The chain is built from TRBV21-1 and TRBJ2-1; the table's D call, TRBD2, has no DNA check behind it. TRBV21-1 is noted as a pseudogene. The CDR3 has 16 amino acids. In nucleotides, the CDR3 is TGTGCCAGCAGCAAAGTCGGGGGATTCGGCTACAATGAGCAGTTCTTC. It specifies CASSKVGGFGYNEQFF.

The rearrangement uses TRBV5-4 and TRBJ2-6; weak D call: TRBD1 (6 bases). There are 17 residues in the CDR3. Trimming shortened V by 9 bases and J by 0 bases, and 19 bases separated the two germline ends. CDR1 and CDR2 from the germline V gene are SGHNT and YYREEE (reference sequence). For the CDR3, the DNA is TGTGCCACTTCAGGGGCCCTCCCGGACTCTGGGGCCAACGTCCTGACTTTC. It is translated as CATSGALPDSGANVLTF.

This clone was picked up a small number of times. This chain joins TRBV6-1 and TRBJ1-4, with a tentative D call TRBD1 (6 bases). The CDR3 totals 14 residues. With 7 bases removed from V and 5 bases from J, the gap between germline ends came to 14 bases. Germline lookup yields CDR1 MNHNS and CDR2 SASEGT. The CDR3, as DNA: TGTGCCAGCACTATGAGGGGGGGGAATGAAAAACTGTTTTTT. The encoded protein is CASTMRGGNEKLFF.

This clone was counted a few times. J is TRBJ1-1 and V is TRBV7-9, with D uncertain. From germline, CDR1 is SEHNR and CDR2 FQNEAQ (reference sequence). Trimming left V 5 bases short and J 5 bases short, with 24 bases between. This CDR3 has 17 residues. In DNA form, the CDR3 reads TGTGCCAGCAGCCCACCAGGTACTGGGAGGAGAAGGACTGAAGCTTTCTTT. Amino acids: CASSPPGTGRRRTEAFF.

This chain connects TRBV5-1 to TRBJ1-2; D gene ambiguous. The CDR3 covers 12 residues. Trimming left V 5 bases short and J 8 bases short, with 13 bases between. The germline gives CDR1 SGHRS, CDR2 YFSETQ. The CDR3 bases are TGCGCCAGCAGTTGGTTTCGAGGGGGCTACACCTTC. Translated, it gives CASSWFRGGYTF.

The chain joins TRBV27 to TRBJ1-1; D may be TRBD1 (6 bases). CDR3 length equals 13 residues. Germline CDR1 is MNHEY and CDR2 is SMNVEV (reference sequence). V dropped 8 bases and J dropped 3 bases, with 13 bases sitting between them. The DNA for the CDR3 is TGTGCCAGCTCTACAGGGCGGGACACTGAAGCTTTCTTT. Its translation is CASSTGRDTEAFF.

V is TRBV7-2 and J is TRBJ1-2; D gene uncertain. Trimming stripped 5 bases from V and 3 bases from J, with 7 bases between. This CDR3 contains 12 residues. CDR1 SGHTA and CDR2 FQGNSA come from the germline V gene. Here the CDR3 DNA reads TGTGCCAGCAGCCACGGGGACTATGGCTACACCTTC. Protein: CASSHGDYGYTF. Variable domain in full (rest from reference TRBV7-2 and TRBJ1-2): GAGVSQSPSNKVTEKGKDVELRCDPISGHTALYWYRQSLGQGLEFLIYFQGNSAPDKSGLPSDRFSAERTGGSVSTLTIQRTQQEDSAVYLCASSHGDYGYTFGSGTRLTVV.

V usage is TRBV29-1 and J usage is TRBJ1-2; D not certain. Trimming took 3 bases from V and 8 from J, leaving 13 bases between them. CDR1 is SQVTM and CDR2 is ANQGSEA in the germline V gene. This CDR3 comprises 12 residues. The CDR3 spells CSVEVGRLGYTF. The CDR3 nucleotides read TGCAGCGTTGAGGTGGGCAGGTTGGGCTACACCTTC. Complete variable domain (other parts from reference TRBV29-1 and TRBJ1-2): SAVISQKPSRDICQRGTSLTIQCQVDSQVTMMFWYRQQPGQSLTLIATANQGSEATYESGFVIDKFPISRPNLTFSTLTVSNMSPEDSSIYLCSVEVGRLGYTFGSGTRLTVV.